Shown below are 21 T cell receptor beta chains from a single sample sequenced in a study of Graves' ophthalmopathy and Graves' hyperthyroidism. RNA transcripts were the template, and TCR beta CDR3 regions were amplified from them. RT-PCR was first run with HTBI primers, then multiplex PCR in a second round. One entry per CDR3 protein results from TCRdb running MiXCR on the multiplex PCR reads. The data hold around 1,000,000 distinct CDR3 sequences, with about two fifths observed a single time. The sequenced sample consisted of peripheral blood or thyroid tissue (not recorded which). These receptors originate from an adult man with Graves' hyperthyroidism.

The table lists this clonotype with a few counts. The rearrangement joins TRBV20-1 to TRBJ2-5; TRBD2 might be the D (6 bases). This CDR3 is built from 13 residues. CDR1 and CDR2 from the germline V gene are DFQATT and SNEGSKA (reference sequence). V lost 6 bases, J lost 3 bases, and 14 bases lay in between. CDR3 DNA: TGCAGTGCCAGGCCGGGACTTAAAGAGACCCAGTACTTC. It translates to CSARPGLKETQYF.

This clonotype was seen a single time. The DNA is left out, because the CDR3 cannot be placed on it with certainty; the CDR3 is given as TCRdb lists it. CDR3 sequence reads: CSVDTGRGYEQYFGELFF. The chain combines TRBV29-1 with TRBJ2-2; the table gives TRBD1 as D, unverified against the DNA. The CDR3 length equals 18 residues, ends included. The germline CDR1 and CDR2 sequences are SQVTM and ANQGSEA.

This clonotype was counted once. The rearrangement links TRBV7-3 to TRBJ2-5; D is possibly TRBD1 or TRBD2 (6 bases each). The germline V and J ends were trimmed by 4 bases and 2 bases, with 14 bases remaining between them. The CDR3 sequence is 15 residues long. The germline V gene has CDR1 SGHTA and CDR2 FQGTGA. CDR3 coding DNA: TGTGCCAGCAGCTACAGGGTGGGGACTCAAGAGACCCAGTACTTC. It codes for CASSYRVGTQETQYF.

This clonotype has ten or more counts. This chain connects TRBV29-1 to TRBJ2-5; D may match TRBD1 or TRBD2 (5 bases each). Germline assignment: CDR1 SQVTM and CDR2 ANQGSEA. The V end lost 7 bases, the J end lost 5 bases, and 14 bases lay between the germline ends. The CDR3 is 12 amino acids. The CDR3 loop is CSAGGQGETQYF. The CDR3 DNA is TGCAGCGCCGGAGGCCAGGGCGAGACCCAGTACTTC. The full variable domain, in which reference TRBV29-1 and TRBJ2-5 provide the parts outside the CDR3, is SAVISQKPSRDICQRGTSLTIQCQVDSQVTMMFWYRQQPGQSLTLIATANQGSEATYESGFVIDKFPISRPNLTFSTLTVSNMSPEDSSIYLCSAGGQGETQYFGPGTRLLVL.

The chain recombines TRBV27 with TRBJ2-6, with a possible D match to TRBD1 (6 bases). The CDR3 sequence is 15 residues long. Looked up from germline, CDR1 is MNHEY and CDR2 is SMNVEV (reference sequence). The V gene lost 5 bases and the J gene lost 3 bases, with 11 bases spanning the gap. CDR3 nucleotides: TGTGCCAGCAGTGCCCACAGGGTTGGGGCCAACGTCCTGACTTTC. Translated: CASSAHRVGANVLTF.

This clonotype was seen a few times. This clone may be a read error of a much larger clone one base away. The chain recombines TRBV10-3 with TRBJ1-6; no clear D. This CDR3 is 14 amino acids long. CDR1 is ENHRY and CDR2 is SYGVKD in the germline V gene. V dropped 5 bases and J dropped 11 bases, with 16 bases sitting between them. The DNA of the CDR3 is TGTGCCATCAGTTATTCGGGTCAGTCGGCACCCCTCCACTTT. Encoded protein: CAISYSGQSAPLHF.

The V gene is TRBV25-1, the J gene TRBJ2-5; 8 bases line up with TRBD1. The germline V gene has CDR1 MGHDK and CDR2 SYGVNS. Trimming took 1 base from V and 6 from J; bases not matched to a gene: 7. CDR3 length equals 15 residues. DNA for the CDR3: TGTGCCAGCAGTGAATCTCGACAGGGGCACAAGACCCAGTACTTC. It is translated as CASSESRQGHKTQYF.

With regard to this clonotype: The junction differs from germline at one of its ends, possibly a read error. The V call is TRBV12-3 or TRBV12-4, the J call TRBJ1-2, with D possibly matching TRBD1 (6 bases). This CDR3 spans 11 amino acids. The CDR3 bases are TGTGCCAGCAGTACTCCGACAGGCCTTCGCTTC. It encodes CASSTPTGLRF.

This clonotype was seen at least ten times. The V gene is TRBV15, the J gene TRBJ1-4; D unclear. Trimming stripped 0 bases from V and 10 bases from J, with 6 bases between. The germline V gene encodes CDR1 LNHNV and CDR2 YYDKDF (reference sequence). The CDR3 is 12 residues long. The CDR3 reads CATSRDERKLFF. Written as DNA, the CDR3 is TGTGCCACCAGCAGAGATGAAAGAAAACTGTTTTTT.

V is TRBV20-1 and J is TRBJ2-5, with 10 bases lining up with TRBD1. The V gene's germline CDR1 is DFQATT and CDR2 SNEGSKA (reference sequence). The CDR3 totals 16 residues. V gave up 6 bases and J gave up 0 bases; unmatched junction bases: 10. CDR3 DNA: TGCAGTGCACAAGACAGGGGGCGAGGGTACCAAGAGACCCAGTACTTC. As protein: CSAQDRGRGYQETQYF.

This clonotype was seen many times. The CDR3 sequence: CASSPGGGQGRNNQPQHF. Written as DNA, the CDR3 is TGTGCCAGCAGTCCCGGGGGGGGACAGGGGAGGAACAATCAGCCCCAGCATTTT. The V call is TRBV12-3 or TRBV12-4, the J call TRBJ1-5, with TRBD1 matching 10 bases. V gave up 5 bases and J gave up 3 bases; unmatched junction bases: 13. The CDR3 sequence is 18 residues long.

The genes are TRBV29-1 and TRBJ2-2; 11 nucleotides match TRBD1. The CDR3 spans 17 residues. J lost 3 bases, V lost 6 bases, and 12 bases had no gene match. Germline CDR1 SQVTM, CDR2 ANQGSEA. Here the CDR3 reads CSVDPGQGDGYTGELFF. CDR3 DNA: TGCAGCGTCGACCCGGGACAGGGGGATGGCTACACCGGGGAGCTGTTTTTT.

The chain links TRBV5-1 to TRBJ2-4; weak D call: TRBD2 (6 bases). The ends were cut back, 7 bases at V and 1 base at J, with 12 bases in the middle. This CDR3 is 14 amino acids long. Germline V CDR1 and CDR2: SGHRS, YFSETQ. CDR3 residues: CASAPGDAKNIQYF. CDR3 DNA: TGCGCCAGCGCCCCGGGGGACGCCAAAAACATTCAGTACTTC.

The chain uses TRBV10-3 and TRBJ1-1; D gene unclear. Trimming took 2 bases from V and 2 from J, leaving 9 bases between them. The germline V gene encodes CDR1 ENHRY and CDR2 SYGVKD. The CDR3 covers 14 residues. CDR3 nucleotide sequence: TGTGCCATCAGTGAGGACGCCTCAAACACTGAAGCTTTCTTT. Translation: CAISEDASNTEAFF.

This clonotype occurred a few times. The gene calls are TRBV7-9 and TRBJ2-6; the D is unclear. Germline CDR1 reads SEHNR; CDR2 reads FQNEAQ (reference sequence). V was pared by 4 bases and J by 1 base, with 8 bases between. The CDR3 is 15 residues long. The CDR3 loop is CASSYGRSGANVLTF. The CDR3 coding sequence is TGTGCCAGCAGCTATGGGCGTTCTGGGGCCAACGTCCTGACTTTC. The full variable domain, its missing parts supplied by reference TRBV7-9 and TRBJ2-6, is DTGVSQNPRHKITKRGQNVTFRCDPISEHNRLYWYRQTLGQGPEFLTYFQNEAQLEKSRLLSDRFSAERPKGSFSTLEIQRTEQGDSAMYLCASSYGRSGANVLTFGAGSRLTVL.

The chain is built from TRBV7-2 and TRBJ1-5; maybe TRBD1 (6 bases). V shed 5 bases and J shed 6 bases, with 14 bases lying between them. Germline V gene sequence: CDR1 SGHTA, CDR2 FQGNSA. This CDR3 comprises 14 residues. CDR3 DNA sequence: TGTGCCAGCAGCCAGGGGCAGGGGACTCAGCCCCAGCATTTT. This codes for CASSQGQGTQPQHF.

This clonotype appeared once. J is TRBJ2-7 and V is TRBV15, with D tentatively TRBD1 (6 bases). The CDR3 consists of 14 residues. Germline V gives CDR1 LNHNV, CDR2 YYDKDF (reference sequence). Trimming pared 4 bases from V and 3 bases from J, leaving 13 bases between. CDR3 nucleotide sequence: TGTGCCACCAGCACCGACAGGTTTATCTACGAGCAGTACTTC. Translated: CATSTDRFIYEQYF.

This clonotype came up many times. This chain links TRBV7-2 with TRBJ1-4; a weak D match, TRBD1 (6 bases). V lost 1 base, J lost 7 bases, and 10 bases lay in between. The CDR3 totals 14 residues. Germline V lookup: CDR1 SGHTA, CDR2 FQGNSA. The CDR3 is CASSLVTGSEKLFF. Written as DNA, the CDR3 is TGTGCCAGCAGCTTAGTAACAGGGAGTGAAAAACTGTTTTTT.

Remarks on this clonotype: This may be a read error: a much more frequent sequence differs by one nucleotide. The chain is built from TRBV7-9 and TRBJ2-7; no clear D gene. Looked up from germline, CDR1 is SEHNR and CDR2 is FQNEAQ (reference sequence). V was cut by 2 bases and J by 7 bases, with 21 bases left in between. This CDR3 contains 16 residues. The CDR3 DNA follows: TGTGCCAGCAGCTTAAAGGTGGGCGGCTTTTCGGCGGAGCAGTACTTC. It translates to CASSLKVGGFSAEQYF.

This clonotype has a handful of counts. The chain joins TRBV28 to TRBJ1-6; D remains unclear. The CDR3 loop spans 17 amino acids. Deletions cut 6 bases from V and 7 bases from J, with 22 bases between. Per the germline V gene, CDR1 is MDHEN and CDR2 is SYDVKM. CDR3 loop: CASSQRGLHWRNSPLHF. The CDR3 nucleotides are TGTGCCAGCAGCCAACGCGGCCTACACTGGAGGAATTCACCCCTCCACTTT. Full variable domain (remainder filled in from reference TRBV28 and TRBJ1-6): DVKVTQSSRYLVKRTGEKVFLECVQDMDHENMFWYRQDPGLGLRLIYFSYDVKMKEKGDIPEGYSVSREKKERFSLILESASTNQTSMYLCASSQRGLHWRNSPLHFGNGTRLTVT.

The chain couples TRBV12-3 or TRBV12-4 to TRBJ1-2, with D possibly being TRBD1 (5 bases). Trimming pared 6 bases from V and 8 bases from J, leaving 16 bases between. The CDR3 consists of 13 residues. CDR3: CASSLVRGEGYTF. The CDR3 region has the DNA TGTGCCAGCAGCCTCGTACGGGGCGAGGGCTACACCTTC.